This T cell receptor beta chain comes out of a study of response to subunit inactivated influenza vaccine (dated by TCRdb to 2016 to 2018). For the wider study: Deep quantitative T cell receptor repertoire profiling was used in the study to track responses to a trivalent subunit inactivated influenza vaccine. General study outcomes and caveats: The authors suggested that each seasonal influenza vaccination may recruit only a limited number of new T cells.

The CDR3 runs 15 amino acids, cysteine and phenylalanine included. CDR3 DNA only is kept here, 45 bases in frame from base 1. Trimming removed 4 bases from V and 6 bases from J, leaving 18 bases between the germline ends. The germline V gene sets CDR1 to MNHEY and CDR2 to SVGAGI. This clonotype was seen a few times. Its antigen is still unknown. The sample holds no much larger clone one base away, and base qualities are not on file. To prepare the library, RT-PCR was applied. Sequenced on an Illumina HiSeq 2500. Using fastp trimming at Q25 and MiXCR clonotype assembly, TCRdb reanalyzed the public sequencing data and kept in-frame beta chains. Each CDR3 protein appears once, grouped with its most common genes and DNA. The sample contains around 520,000 distinct CDR3 sequences, about 25% of them found a single time. The biggest ten clones account for around 2% of the sample.

The V gene is TRBV6-5 and the J gene is TRBJ1-2; the D gene is perhaps TRBD1, from 5 matching bases. The source is a man aged 45-60 years who received an inactivated influenza vaccine. Donor details come from another sample of the same person, matched by shared clones. The sequenced sample was CD4+ T cells sorted from PBMCs, obtained roughly 5 days after vaccination. The DNA sequence is TGTGCCAGCAGTTCCCCGGGACTGGGCCAAGATGGCTACACCTTC. Its translation reads: CASSSPGLGQDGYTF.